Below, 22 T cell receptor beta chains from the same sample are listed, as sequenced in a study of cytomegalovirus exposure and HLA in healthy donors. PCR was performed using 60 Vbeta and 13 Jbeta primers. The table came from immunoSEQ multiplex PCR; TCRdb's copy has only in-frame clones and leaves some out. Among about 140,000 clones listed, 73% were seen once. The material sequenced was PBMCs. The receptors originated from a woman aged 40-49 years in good health and CMV-seronegative.

The DNA of the CDR3 is TGTGCCAGTAGCCTACCCGGGACAGGGGGGTACAATGAGCAGTTCTTC. Translation: CASSLPGTGGYNEQFF. V gene TRBV19 combines with J gene TRBJ2-1; 11 bases are shared with TRBD1. The germline V gene has CDR1 LNHDA and CDR2 SQIVND (reference sequence). V shed 6 bases, J shed 4 bases, and the junction held 8 bases outside the gene matches. This CDR3 contains 16 residues. Full variable domain (remainder filled in from reference TRBV19 and TRBJ2-1): DGGITQSPKYLFRKEGQNVTLSCEQNLNHDAMYWYRQDPGQGLRLIYYSQIVNDFQKGDIAEGYSVSREKKESFPLTVTSAQKNPTAFYLCASSLPGTGGYNEQFFGPGTRLTVL.

In this sample, this clone turned up once. This sequence joins TRBV5-4 and TRBJ1-2, with D maybe TRBD1 (5 bases). Germline CDR1 and CDR2: SGHNT and YYREEE (reference sequence). The CDR3 loop spans 16 amino acids. V was trimmed by 3 bases and J by 2 bases, leaving 17 bases between them. CDR3: CASSSIQGVLNYGYTF. In DNA form, the CDR3 reads TGTGCCAGCAGCTCCATTCAAGGGGTACTAAACTATGGCTACACCTTC.

This clone has just a few counts. V is TRBV5-1 and J is TRBJ2-3, with 9 positions matching TRBD2. Germline values: CDR1 SGHRS, CDR2 YFSETQ. This CDR3 has 15 amino acids. Trimming took 2 bases from V and 5 from J; bases not matched to a gene: 6. The CDR3 DNA is TGCGCCAGCAGCTTCGGAGCGGGGGGCCGAGATACGCAGTATTTT. This gives the protein CASSFGAGGRDTQYF.

This chain joins TRBV6-5 and TRBJ1-6; maybe TRBD1 (5 bases). The CDR3 is 15 residues long. Germline V CDR1 and CDR2: MNHEY, SVGAGI. V was cut by 5 bases and J by 6 bases, with 14 bases left in between. The CDR3 reads CASSGRRVTNSPLHF. The CDR3 DNA follows: TGTGCCAGCAGTGGACGCAGGGTGACTAATTCACCCCTCCACTTT.

This CDR3 is CASRRDRNTGELFF. The CDR3 DNA reads TGTGCCAGCAGACGGGACAGGAACACCGGGGAGCTGTTTTTT. The chain has TRBV5-4 and TRBJ2-2; 7 nucleotides agree with TRBD1. This CDR3 has 14 residues. V shed 5 bases and J 1 base; nucleotides not matched to a gene: 2. Germline V gives CDR1 SGHNT, CDR2 YYREEE (reference sequence). Drawing the rest from reference TRBV5-4 and TRBJ2-2, the complete variable domain is ETGVTQSPTHLIKTRGQQVTLRCSSQSGHNTVSWYQQALGQGPQFIFQYYREEENGRGNFPPRFSGLQFPNYSSELNVNALELDDSALYLCASRRDRNTGELFFGEGSRLTVL.

The J gene is TRBJ1-5, the V gene TRBV19; the D gene is possibly TRBD1 (6 bases). CDR1 is LNHDA, CDR2 SQIVND, per germline (reference sequence). The CDR3 loop spans 17 amino acids. V was cut by 4 bases and J by 0 bases, with 16 bases left in between. The CDR3 DNA reads as TGTGCCAGTAGTACCCCCGGGACAAGCTATAGCAATCAGCCCCAGCATTTT. Protein sequence: CASSTPGTSYSNQPQHF. Full variable domain (rest looked up from reference TRBV19 and TRBJ1-5): DGGITQSPKYLFRKEGQNVTLSCEQNLNHDAMYWYRQDPGQGLRLIYYSQIVNDFQKGDIAEGYSVSREKKESFPLTVTSAQKNPTAFYLCASSTPGTSYSNQPQHFGDGTRLSIL.

The chain links TRBV15 to TRBJ1-2; 9 bases are shared with TRBD1. CDR1 and CDR2 from the germline V gene are LNHNV and YYDKDF (reference sequence). With V trimmed by 5 bases and J by 3 bases, 1 base remained unmatched. CDR3 length equals 13 residues. Here the CDR3 DNA reads TGTGCCACCAGCGACAGGGGGGACTATGGCTACACCTTC. Protein sequence: CATSDRGDYGYTF.

This clone has just a few counts. The chain combines TRBV5-4 with TRBJ1-6, with 11 bases fitting TRBD1. Germline V gene lookup returns CDR1 SGHNT and CDR2 YYREEE (reference sequence). The CDR3 contains 14 residues. Germline trimming cut 3 bases from V and 7 bases from J; bases unmatched to any gene: 0. CDR3 amino acids: CASSWDRGNSPLHF. The DNA for the CDR3 is TGTGCCAGCAGCTGGGACAGGGGGAATTCACCCCTCCACTTT.

The chain recombines TRBV9 with TRBJ1-6; 7 positions match TRBD1. CDR1 and CDR2 from the germline V gene are SGDLS and YYNGEE. The CDR3 covers 15 residues. V shed 3 bases and J 6 bases; nucleotides not matched to a gene: 6. The CDR3 DNA is TGTGCCAGCAGCGACGAGACAGGGAGTAATTCACCCCTCCACTTT. Translated: CASSDETGSNSPLHF.

V usage is TRBV2 and J usage is TRBJ2-7; D unresolved. The CDR3 runs to 13 residues. The V gene lost 7 bases and the J gene lost 0 bases, with 10 bases spanning the gap. The germline V gene encodes CDR1 SNHLY and CDR2 FYNNEI. CDR3 in amino acids: CASIGWSSYEQYF. CDR3 coding DNA: TGTGCCAGCATTGGCTGGAGCTCCTACGAGCAGTACTTC. Full variable domain (rest looked up from reference TRBV2 and TRBJ2-7): EPEVTQTPSHQVTQMGQEVILRCVPISNHLYFYWYRQILGQKVEFLVSFYNNEISEKSEIFDDQFSVERPDGSNFTLKIRSTKLEDSAMYFCASIGWSSYEQYFGPGTRLTVT.

The chain links TRBV4-1 to TRBJ1-2; 9 nucleotides align to TRBD1. The trim removed 8 bases at V and 2 bases at J, leaving 3 bases unmatched. The CDR3 totals 13 residues. Germline values: CDR1 MGHRA, CDR2 YSYEKL. CDR3 loop: CASSGQGNYGYTF. The CDR3 nucleotides read TGCGCCAGCTCCGGACAGGGGAACTATGGCTACACCTTC.

CDR3 region: CASSVGTGSNEQFF. The CDR3 region has the DNA TGTGCCAGCAGCGTAGGAACAGGGTCTAATGAGCAGTTCTTC. The chain joins TRBV9 to TRBJ2-1, with a weak D call TRBD1 (6 bases). Between the trimmed V and J ends, which lost 0 bases and 7 bases, there was a span of 11 bases. The length of the CDR3 is 14 residues. Germline assignment: CDR1 SGDLS and CDR2 YYNGEE.

V and J are TRBV7-2 and TRBJ2-2; D gene unclear. Germline CDR1 is SGHTA and CDR2 is FQGNSA. CDR3 size: 13 residues. Trimming took off 3 bases at V and 4 bases at J, with 6 bases between the two ends. The CDR3 protein is CASSLISTGELFF. The CDR3 region has the DNA TGTGCCAGCAGCTTGATCAGCACCGGGGAGCTGTTTTTT.

The chain recombines TRBV9 with TRBJ1-6; 7 bases align to TRBD1. The CDR3 has 16 residues. The junction had 9 bases not matched to a gene; V was cut back by 4 bases and J by 5 bases. CDR1 is SGDLS and CDR2 is YYNGEE in the germline V gene. The CDR3 loop is CASSRNTGTDNSPLHF. CDR3 in DNA: TGTGCCAGCAGCCGAAACACCGGGACAGATAATTCACCCCTCCACTTT. Full variable domain (missing parts from reference TRBV9 and TRBJ1-6): DSGVTQTPKHLITATGQRVTLRCSPRSGDLSVYWYQQSLDQGLQFLIQYYNGEERAKGNILERFSAQQFPDLHSELNLSSLELGDSALYFCASSRNTGTDNSPLHFGNGTRLTVT.

This sequence joins TRBV7-8 and TRBJ1-6; the D is unclear. V was cut by 6 bases and J by 5 bases, with 8 bases left in between. Germline lookup yields CDR1 SGHVS and CDR2 FQNEAQ. CDR3 length: 13 amino acids. CDR3 sequence (DNA): TGTGCCAGCAGAATCGAGAATAATTCACCCCTCCACTTT. It codes for CASRIENNSPLHF.

The chain carries TRBV27 and TRBJ1-1; 7 positions agree with TRBD1. CDR1 is MNHEY and CDR2 is SMNVEV in the germline V gene (reference sequence). This CDR3 is built from 15 residues. The V segment lost 3 bases and the J segment 2 bases; nucleotides outside the gene matches: 6. DNA of the CDR3: TGTGCCAGCAGTTTGGACAGGCCGGAAAACACTGAAGCTTTCTTT. It specifies CASSLDRPENTEAFF.

V is TRBV28 and J is TRBJ1-1, with D possibly being TRBD1 (5 bases). Between the trimmed V and J ends, which lost 8 bases and 4 bases, there was a span of 20 bases. Germline-derived CDR1 and CDR2 are MDHEN and SYDVKM. This CDR3 region has 15 residues. The CDR3 reads CASGNGGTWGTEAFF. CDR3 in DNA: TGTGCCAGCGGGAATGGGGGGACCTGGGGCACTGAAGCTTTCTTT.

The chain couples TRBV6-1 to TRBJ1-4; TRBD1 matches at 8 bases. The CDR3 length is 15 residues. Trimming removed 7 bases from V and 5 bases from J; junction bases left unmatched: 9. CDR1 is MNHNS and CDR2 is SASEGT in the germline V gene. The chain's CDR3 is CASKSTGGVNEKLFF. CDR3 coding DNA: TGTGCCAGCAAGAGCACAGGGGGAGTAAATGAAAAACTGTTTTTT.

This clone was detected only a few times. V and J are TRBV4-1 and TRBJ1-1, with D maybe TRBD1 (6 bases). The germline CDR1 and CDR2 sequences are MGHRA and YSYEKL. Trimming stripped 1 base from V and 5 bases from J, with 14 bases between. The CDR3 has 15 amino acids. CDR3 sequence: CASSQGPGRGTEAFF. CDR3 coding DNA: TGCGCCAGCAGCCAAGGTCCAGGGAGGGGGACTGAAGCTTTCTTT.

The V gene is TRBV9, the J gene TRBJ1-1, with D hard to call. The CDR3 has 12 residues. The germline V gene has CDR1 SGDLS and CDR2 YYNGEE. Trimming took 1 base from V and 7 from J, leaving 8 bases between them. In nucleotides, the CDR3 is TGTGCCAGCAGCGTACAAGAGGGTGAAGCTTTCTTT. Translating it yields CASSVQEGEAFF.

The chain has TRBV6-1 and TRBJ2-3, with 7 bases fitting TRBD1. The CDR3 runs 13 residues. Germline CDR1 reads MNHNS; CDR2 reads SASEGT. J lost 0 bases, V lost 11 bases, and 5 bases had no gene match. The DNA of the CDR3 is TGTGCCGGATCGACAGGGAGCACAGATACGCAGTATTTT. It translates to CAGSTGSTDTQYF.

The CDR3 loop is CASSQGQGDGELFF. CDR3 nucleotides: TGCGCCAGCAGCCAAGGACAGGGGGATGGGGAGCTGTTTTTT. This sequence joins TRBV4-1 and TRBJ2-2, with 9 nucleotides matching TRBD1. The CDR3 runs to 14 residues. The V segment lost 1 base and the J segment 8 bases; nucleotides outside the gene matches: 2. Germline V gene sequence: CDR1 MGHRA, CDR2 YSYEKL.